Given below is one TCR beta chain in context. The CDR3 has 12 residues. Trimming removed 0 bases from V and 7 bases from J, with 6 bases in between. Germline CDR1 and CDR2: MNHEY and SVGAGI. This sample is part of a study of blood T cell repertoires in COVID-19. Study-level information: The United States, Italy and Spain were the sources of the acute and convalescent COVID-19 samples. PBMCs, B-cell-depleted T cells, or T cells were the source of the cDNA or gDNA that made up the material.

In the authors' workflow: From reference gene primer amplification, estimates of nucleated cell counts were derived. Assay used: immunoSEQ multiplex PCR; TCRdb lists only in-frame clones, some missing. That table is the source of V, J and clone size, and D and trimming were worked out from the DNA. The repertoire includes 170,000 or so clones, 75% to 85% of them detected once, and approximately 1.5% sits in the top ten. The sample consisted of peripheral blood. This clonotype was obtained from a human donor in a cohort sampled during active COVID-19. V is TRBV6-5 and J is TRBJ1-2, with D uncertain. Here the CDR3 DNA reads TGTGCCAGCAGTTACTCACCGGGTGGCTACACCTTC. Amino acid sequence: CASSYSPGGYTF.